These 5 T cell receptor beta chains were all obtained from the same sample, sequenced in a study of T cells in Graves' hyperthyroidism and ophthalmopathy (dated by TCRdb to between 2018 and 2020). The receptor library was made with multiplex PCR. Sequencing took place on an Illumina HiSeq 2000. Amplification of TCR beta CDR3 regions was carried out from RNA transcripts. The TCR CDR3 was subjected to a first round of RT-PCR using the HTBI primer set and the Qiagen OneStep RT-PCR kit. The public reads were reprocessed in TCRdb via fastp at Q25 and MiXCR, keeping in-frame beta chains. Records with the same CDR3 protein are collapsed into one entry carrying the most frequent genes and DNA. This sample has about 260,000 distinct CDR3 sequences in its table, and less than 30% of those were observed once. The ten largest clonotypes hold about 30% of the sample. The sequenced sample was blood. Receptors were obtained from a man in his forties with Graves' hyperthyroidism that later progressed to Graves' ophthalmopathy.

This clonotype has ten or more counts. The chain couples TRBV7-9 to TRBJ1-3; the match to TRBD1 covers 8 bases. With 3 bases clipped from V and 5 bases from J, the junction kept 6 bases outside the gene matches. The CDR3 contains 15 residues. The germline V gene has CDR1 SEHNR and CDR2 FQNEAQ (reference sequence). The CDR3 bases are TGTGCCAGCAGCTTTATTTCCAGGGGGCGAAACACCATATATTTT. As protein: CASSFISRGRNTIYF.

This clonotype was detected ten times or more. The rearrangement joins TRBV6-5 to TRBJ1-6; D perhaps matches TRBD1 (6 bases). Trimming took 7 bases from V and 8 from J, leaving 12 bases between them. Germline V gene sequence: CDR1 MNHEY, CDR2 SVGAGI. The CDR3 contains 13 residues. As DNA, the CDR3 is TGTGCCAGCACCTACAGGGAACATTCACCCCTCCACTTT. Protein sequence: CASTYREHSPLHF.

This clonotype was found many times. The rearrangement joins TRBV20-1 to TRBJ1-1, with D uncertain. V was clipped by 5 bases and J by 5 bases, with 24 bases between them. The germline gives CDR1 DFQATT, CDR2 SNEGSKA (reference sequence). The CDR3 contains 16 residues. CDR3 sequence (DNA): TGCAGTGCTCGACTCCTGGGGAAACCCGAGAGAACTGAAGCTTTCTTT. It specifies CSARLLGKPERTEAFF.

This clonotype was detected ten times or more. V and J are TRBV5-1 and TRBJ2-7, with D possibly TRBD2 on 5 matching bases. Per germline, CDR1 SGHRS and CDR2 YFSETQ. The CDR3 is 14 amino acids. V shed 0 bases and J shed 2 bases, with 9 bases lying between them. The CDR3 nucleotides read TGCGCCAGCAGCTTGGGGGAGTGGCCCTACGAGCAGTACTTC. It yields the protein CASSLGEWPYEQYF. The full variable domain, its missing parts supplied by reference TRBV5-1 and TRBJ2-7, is KAGVTQTPRYLIKTRGQQVTLSCSPISGHRSVSWYQQTPGQGLQFLFEYFSETQRNKGNFPGRFSGRQFSNSRSEMNVSTLELGDSALYLCASSLGEWPYEQYFGPGTRLTVT.

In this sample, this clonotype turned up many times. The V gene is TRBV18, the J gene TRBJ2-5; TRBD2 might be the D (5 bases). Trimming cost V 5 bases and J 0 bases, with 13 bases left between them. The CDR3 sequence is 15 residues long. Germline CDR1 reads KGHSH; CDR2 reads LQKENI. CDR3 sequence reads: CASSSLDGNQETQYF. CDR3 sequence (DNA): TGTGCCAGCTCATCTTTAGACGGGAACCAAGAGACCCAGTACTTC. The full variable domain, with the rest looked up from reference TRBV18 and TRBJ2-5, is NAGVMQNPRHLVRRRGQEARLRCSPMKGHSHVYWYRQLPEEGLKFMVYLQKENIIDESGMPKERFSAEFPKEGPSILRIQQVVRGDSAAYFCASSSLDGNQETQYFGPGTRLLVL.